The 24 T cell receptor beta chains below all came from one sample that was sequenced in a study of T cell repertoires in cytomegalovirus infection. TCRdb called the reads again in MiXCR, with one record for every CDR3 protein. This repertoire shows 150,000 or so distinct CDR3 sequences, around 22% found once; its top ten account for roughly 9.7%. The sequencing sample was made of PBMCs. The receptors come from a human donor in good health (CMV status not recorded). Some clones in this sample may be carry-over from other donors' samples.

This clonotype was counted at least ten times. The rearrangement links TRBV7-6 to TRBJ2-5; D possibly matches TRBD1 or TRBD2 (5 bases each). This CDR3 has 13 residues. Germline lookup yields CDR1 SGHVS and CDR2 FNYEAQ. V was shortened by 4 bases and J by 5 bases, with 11 bases between the two germline ends. The CDR3 nucleotides are TGTGCCAGCAGCTATCAGGGACGGGAGACCCAGTACTTC. Residues: CASSYQGRETQYF.

This clonotype was picked up a small number of times. The CDR3 loop reads CASSTGQGASEKLFF. DNA for the CDR3: TGTGCCAGCAGCACCGGACAGGGGGCTAGTGAAAAACTGTTTTTT. V usage is TRBV4-2 and J usage is TRBJ1-4; 11 positions match TRBD1. Germline V gives CDR1 LGHNA, CDR2 YNFKEQ. V was pared by 5 bases and J by 7 bases, with 6 bases of the junction left unmatched. CDR3 length equals 15 residues.

The chain joins TRBV10-3 to TRBJ1-1, with D tentatively TRBD1 (5 bases). CDR1 and CDR2 from the germline V gene are ENHRY and SYGVKD. The CDR3 has 16 amino acids. V lost 2 bases, J lost 4 bases, and 17 bases lay in between. CDR3 loop: CAISERGQGGSTEAFF. The CDR3 DNA follows: TGTGCCATCAGTGAGAGGGGCCAGGGAGGTAGCACTGAAGCTTTCTTT.

As concerns this clonotype: Possible read error: a much larger clone is one base away. The chain recombines TRBV7-6 with TRBJ1-2; 9 bases are a match to TRBD1. The germline CDR1 and CDR2 sequences are SGHVS and FNYEAQ. The CDR3 consists of 14 residues. The CDR3 coding sequence is TGTGCCAGCAGCCAACAGGGGGCGTCCTATAGCTACACCTTC. Translation: CASSQQGASYSYTF.

The chain links TRBV7-2 to TRBJ2-7; 8 nucleotides match TRBD2. The CDR3 contains 15 residues. With V trimmed by 2 bases and J by 4 bases, 7 bases remained unmatched. The germline gives CDR1 SGHTA, CDR2 FQGNSA. CDR3 region: CTSSLTGGPGYEQYF. The CDR3 DNA follows: TGTACCAGCAGCTTAACGGGAGGGCCTGGTTACGAGCAGTACTTC.

The chain has TRBV28 and TRBJ2-5, with 10 bases matching TRBD2. Unmatched junction bases numbered 12, after V lost 4 bases and J lost 7 bases. CDR3 size: 16 residues. Germline V gene data show CDR1 as MDHEN and CDR2 as SYDVKM. CDR3 bases: TGTGCCAGCAGTTCCCCCTCGAGCGGGAGGGCCCTGACCCAGTACTTC. Its protein product is CASSSPSSGRALTQYF.

The chain combines TRBV20-1 with TRBJ1-2; TRBD1 matches at 7 bases. The length of the CDR3 is 15 residues. Germline V gene sequence: CDR1 DFQATT, CDR2 SNEGSKA (reference sequence). V shed 6 bases, J shed 0 bases, and the junction held 10 bases outside the gene matches. CDR3 sequence (DNA): TGCAGTGCGGACAGGACCCCCCCGGCTAACTATGGCTACACCTTC. Its translation: CSADRTPPANYGYTF.

The sample holds many counts of this clonotype. The chain is built from TRBV19 and TRBJ2-7, with no clear D. Germline CDR1 LNHDA, CDR2 SQIVND (reference sequence). V shed 3 bases and J shed 6 bases, with 18 bases lying between them. This CDR3 contains 15 residues. In DNA, the CDR3 is TGTGCCAGTAGTATTGGAACAACCGGCGAGATCGAGCAGTACTTC. Amino acid sequence: CASSIGTTGEIEQYF.

CDR3 in DNA: TGTGCCAGCAGTTTACTCGGGGGGGCCGGGGATACGCAGTATTTT. Translation gives CASSLLGGAGDTQYF. The chain combines TRBV12-3 or TRBV12-4 with TRBJ2-3, with 8 bases identical to TRBD2. This CDR3 has 15 amino acids. Trimming removed 2 bases from V and 6 bases from J; junction bases left unmatched: 7.

The chain joins TRBV20-1 to TRBJ1-5; D perhaps matches TRBD1 (6 bases). With 6 bases removed from V and 4 bases from J, the gap between germline ends came to 16 bases. This CDR3 spans 14 amino acids. Germline V lookup: CDR1 DFQATT, CDR2 SNEGSKA (reference sequence). DNA for the CDR3: TGCAGTGCGGGAGACAGGCTGCTTAATCAGCCCCAGCATTTT. The encoded protein is CSAGDRLLNQPQHF.

This clonotype was seen many times. The chain recombines TRBV27 with TRBJ2-7; a weak D match, TRBD1 (5 bases). This CDR3 spans 16 amino acids. Between the trimmed V and J ends, which lost 0 bases and 0 bases, there was a span of 12 bases. The germline gives CDR1 MNHEY, CDR2 SMNVEV (reference sequence). CDR3 loop: CASSLSGHRISYEQYF. CDR3 DNA sequence: TGTGCCAGCAGTTTATCAGGACACCGTATCTCCTACGAGCAGTACTTC.

A single count supports this clonotype. A much larger clone sits a single nucleotide away, making a read error possible. The chain uses TRBV12-3 or TRBV12-4 and TRBJ1-4, with D possibly matching TRBD1 (6 bases). This CDR3 is 14 amino acids long. V lost 5 bases, J lost 10 bases, and 17 bases lay in between. The CDR3 nucleotides are TGTGCCAGCAGTCCGGGGTGGGGGCAGGGAAAACTGTTTTTT. This sequence encodes CASSPGWGQGKLFF.

This clonotype was seen only a few times. The chain uses TRBV24-1 and TRBJ2-4, with D perhaps TRBD1 (6 bases). The V and J ends lost 1 base and 9 bases respectively, with 15 bases between them. CDR3 length equals 15 residues. Germline CDR1 KGHDR, CDR2 SFDVKD. CDR3 region: CATSDFSTGFGIQYF. The DNA for the CDR3 is TGTGCCACCAGTGATTTCTCCACAGGGTTTGGCATTCAGTACTTC.

The genes are TRBV14 and TRBJ1-1; no reliable D call. V shed 0 bases and J shed 1 base, with 6 bases lying between them. The CDR3 has 14 amino acids. Looked up from germline, CDR1 is SGHDN and CDR2 is FVKESK. CDR3 amino acids: CASSQESRNTEAFF. CDR3 in DNA: TGTGCCAGCAGCCAAGAAAGTAGGAACACTGAAGCTTTCTTT.

This clonotype has a count of ten or more. The CDR3 is CASSSGAVSQPQHF. The DNA for the CDR3 is TGTGCCAGCAGCTCAGGGGCAGTAAGTCAGCCCCAGCATTTT. The chain joins TRBV7-2 to TRBJ1-5; possibly TRBD1 for D (6 bases). Trimming took 4 bases from V and 6 from J, leaving 13 bases between them. Germline V gene lookup returns CDR1 SGHTA and CDR2 FQGNSA. This CDR3 is built from 14 residues.

This clonotype was found a few times. The chain combines TRBV4-3 with TRBJ2-7; D is ambiguous. The CDR3 has 12 residues. Germline assignment: CDR1 LGHNA and CDR2 YSLEER. Trimming stripped 1 base from V and 2 bases from J, with 3 bases between. The CDR3 bases are TGCGCCAGCAGCCAAGGCCCCTACGAGCAGTACTTC. It translates to CASSQGPYEQYF.

The CDR3 DNA sequence: TGTGCCAGCAGCTTCAGGGGTGACGAGCAGTACTTC. Residues: CASSFRGDEQYF. This chain uses TRBV7-6 with TRBJ2-7; tentative D call: TRBD1 (6 bases). CDR3 length: 12 amino acids. Germline values: CDR1 SGHVS, CDR2 FNYEAQ. V was pared by 3 bases and J by 5 bases, with 8 bases between. Looking up the rest from reference TRBV7-6 and TRBJ2-7 gives the full variable domain: GAGVSQSPRYKVTKRGQDVALRCDPISGHVSLYWYRQALGQGPEFLTYFNYEAQQDKSGLPNDRFSAERPEGSISTLTIQRTEQRDSAMYRCASSFRGDEQYFGPGTRLTVT.

The sample holds many counts of this clonotype. The genes are TRBV7-2 and TRBJ2-5; D unresolved. The CDR3 is 17 amino acids. Germline loops: CDR1 SGHTA, CDR2 FQGNSA. V lost 5 bases, J lost 2 bases, and 21 bases lay in between. CDR3 residues: CASSASGGRVGQETQYF. The DNA of the CDR3 is TGTGCCAGCAGCGCTTCGGGCGGTAGAGTAGGGCAAGAGACCCAGTACTTC.

This clonotype was recorded a few times. The chain carries TRBV6-5 and TRBJ1-4; D possibly corresponds to TRBD1 (6 bases). Trimming stripped 4 bases from V and 0 bases from J, with 6 bases between. Germline loops: CDR1 MNHEY, CDR2 SVGAGI. The CDR3 runs to 14 residues. This chain's CDR3 is CASSSGATNEKLFF. The CDR3 DNA reads TGTGCCAGCAGTTCAGGGGCAACTAATGAAAAACTGTTTTTT.

This clonotype was recorded a few times. V gene TRBV25-1 combines with J gene TRBJ1-6, with 7 bases aligning to TRBD1. Germline values: CDR1 MGHDK, CDR2 SYGVNS. CDR3 length equals 14 residues. V lost 4 bases and J lost 10; bases outside the gene matches: 7. The CDR3 spells CASSGTGEESPLHF. In nucleotides, the CDR3 is TGTGCCAGCAGTGGTACAGGGGAAGAGTCACCCCTCCACTTT. Combining the CDR3 with reference TRBV25-1 and TRBJ1-6 gives the whole variable domain EADIYQTPRYLVIGTGKKITLECSQTMGHDKMYWYQQDPGMELHLIHYSYGVNSTEKGDLSSESTVSRIRTEHFPLTLESARPSHTSQYLCASSGTGEESPLHFGNGTRLTVT.

This clonotype was seen ten or more times. The chain uses TRBV7-2 and TRBJ2-7; 8 bases align to TRBD2. The germline CDR1 and CDR2 sequences are SGHTA and FQGNSA. J gave up 1 base and V 1 base, and 3 bases lay outside the gene matches. The CDR3 loop spans 15 amino acids. The CDR3 loop is CASSLGVAGSYEQYF. The DNA of the CDR3 is TGTGCCAGCAGCTTAGGGGTAGCGGGATCCTACGAGCAGTACTTC.

This chain links TRBV2 with TRBJ2-7, with D perhaps matching TRBD1 (5 bases). This CDR3 is 16 amino acids long. Per germline, CDR1 SNHLY and CDR2 FYNNEI. The V gene lost 3 bases and the J gene lost 2 bases, with 17 bases spanning the gap. DNA of the CDR3: TGTGCCAGCAGTGATGTTAGTGGGGCTAAAACCTACGAGCAGTACTTC. Translated: CASSDVSGAKTYEQYF.

A few counts support this clonotype. The rearrangement links TRBV28 to TRBJ2-1; 10 nucleotides agree with TRBD2. Unmatched junction bases numbered 15, after V lost 5 bases and J lost 5 bases. The CDR3 covers 18 residues. CDR1 is MDHEN and CDR2 is SYDVKM in the germline V gene. CDR3 nucleotides: TGTGCCAGCAGTCCGCCCAGGATACTAGCGGGGTTAGACAATGAGCAGTTCTTC. As protein: CASSPPRILAGLDNEQFF.

The chain has TRBV28 and TRBJ1-2; TRBD1 matches at 7 bases. The germline gives CDR1 MDHEN, CDR2 SYDVKM. With V trimmed by 3 bases and J by 3 bases, 7 bases remained unmatched. The CDR3 is made up of 15 amino acids. CDR3 loop: CASSFPDRTHYGYTF. DNA of the CDR3: TGTGCCAGCAGTTTTCCGGACAGGACCCACTATGGCTACACCTTC.